Below, 8 T cell receptor beta chains from the same sample are listed, as sequenced in a study of blood T cell repertoires in COVID-19. Produced via immunoSEQ multiplex PCR; TCRdb's table is partial and in-frame only. The sample records roughly 150,000 clones, about 80% being singletons. What was sequenced was PBMCs or T cells enriched from blood (not recorded which). The source of these receptors is a man between 50 and 59 years old in a cohort exposed to, infected with or recovered from COVID-19 (not recorded which).

This chain joins TRBV16 and TRBJ1-3; D not resolved. The V gene's germline CDR1 is KGHSY and CDR2 FQNENV. The CDR3 sequence is 15 residues long. Trimming removed 0 bases at V and 4 bases at J, with 10 bases between. Here the CDR3 DNA reads TGTGCCAGCAGCCAATCCAGCGGGCCCGGAAACACCATATATTTT. Residues: CASSQSSGPGNTIYF.

This chain joins TRBV7-2 and TRBJ1-2; D not certain. The ends were cut back, 0 bases at V and 4 bases at J, with 12 bases in the middle. CDR1 is SGHTA and CDR2 is FQGNSA in the germline V gene. This CDR3 is built from 15 residues. CDR3 loop: CASSLARPDSYGYTF. The CDR3 DNA reads TGTGCCAGCAGCTTAGCTCGGCCCGACTCCTATGGCTACACCTTC.

The chain recombines TRBV27 with TRBJ2-7; 10 nucleotides match TRBD1. The germline V gene has CDR1 MNHEY and CDR2 SMNVEV (reference sequence). The CDR3 runs to 14 residues. The V and J ends lost 2 bases and 5 bases, in that order; junction bases with no gene match: 3. Written as DNA, the CDR3 is TGTGCCAGCAGTTTAGGGACAGGGGCCCACGAGCAGTACTTC. Its translation: CASSLGTGAHEQYF.

The chain employs TRBV19 and TRBJ1-5; no firm D call. The germline V gene encodes CDR1 LNHDA and CDR2 SQIVND (reference sequence). This CDR3 region has 16 residues. Trimming shortened V by 8 bases and J by 1 base, and 18 bases separated the two germline ends. The CDR3, as DNA: TGTGCCAGTGAAACCGGGAGAGGAGGGAGCAATCAGCCCCAGCATTTT. Its translation: CASETGRGGSNQPQHF.

V is TRBV7-3 and J is TRBJ2-2; 15 bases map to TRBD2. In germline, CDR1 is SGHTA, CDR2 FQGTGA. This CDR3 has 17 residues. Losses at the gene ends were 5 bases for V and 7 bases for J; bases not matched to a gene: 8. Written as DNA, the CDR3 is TGTGCCAGCAGCCCGGGACTAGCGGGAGGTTCGGACGGGGAGCTGTTTTTT. Its protein product is CASSPGLAGGSDGELFF.

The chain has TRBV28 and TRBJ1-2; D ambiguous. The germline V gene has CDR1 MDHEN and CDR2 SYDVKM. Trimming left V 4 bases short and J 3 bases short, with 9 bases between. This CDR3 region has 13 residues. The CDR3 loop is CASSSVEHYGYTF. In nucleotides, the CDR3 is TGTGCCAGCAGTTCGGTGGAGCACTATGGCTACACCTTC.

This clone was seen only once. CDR3: CASSLWGTGEGSTDTQYF. Written as DNA, the CDR3 is TGTGCCAGCAGTTTATGGGGGACAGGGGAGGGAAGCACAGATACGCAGTATTTT. V gene TRBV28 combines with J gene TRBJ2-3; 10 bases agree with TRBD1. Germline CDR1 and CDR2: MDHEN and SYDVKM. V was pared by 0 bases and J by 0 bases, with 6 bases of the junction left unmatched. CDR3 size: 18 residues.

CDR3 protein: CASSPLPGQGSGQYF. The CDR3 DNA sequence: TGTGCCAGCTCACCACTTCCGGGACAGGGGTCGGGGCAGTACTTC. V is TRBV18 and J is TRBJ2-7; 10 nucleotides agree with TRBD1. The germline CDR1 and CDR2 sequences are KGHSH and LQKENI. There are 15 residues in the CDR3. The J segment lost 9 bases and the V segment lost 1 base, leaving 9 bases of the junction unmatched.